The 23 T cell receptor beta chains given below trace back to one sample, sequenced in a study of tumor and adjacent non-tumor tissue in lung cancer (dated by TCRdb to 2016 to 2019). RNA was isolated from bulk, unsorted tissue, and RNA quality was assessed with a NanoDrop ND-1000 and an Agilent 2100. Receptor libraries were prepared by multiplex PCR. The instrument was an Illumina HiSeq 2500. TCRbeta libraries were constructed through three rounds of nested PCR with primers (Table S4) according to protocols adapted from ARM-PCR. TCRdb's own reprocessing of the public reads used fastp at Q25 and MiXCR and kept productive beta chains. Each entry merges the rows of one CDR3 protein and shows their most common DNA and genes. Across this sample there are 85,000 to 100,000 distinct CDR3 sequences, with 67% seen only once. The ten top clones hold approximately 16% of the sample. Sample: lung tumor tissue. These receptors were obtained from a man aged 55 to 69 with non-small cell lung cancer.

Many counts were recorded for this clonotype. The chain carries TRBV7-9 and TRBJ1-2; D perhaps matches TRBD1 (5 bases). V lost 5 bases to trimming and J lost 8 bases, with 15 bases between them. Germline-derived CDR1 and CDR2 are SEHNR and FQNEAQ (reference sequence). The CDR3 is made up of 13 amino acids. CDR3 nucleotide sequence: TGTGCCAGCAGCGAACAGGAAAAGGGAGGCTACACCTTC. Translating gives CASSEQEKGGYTF.

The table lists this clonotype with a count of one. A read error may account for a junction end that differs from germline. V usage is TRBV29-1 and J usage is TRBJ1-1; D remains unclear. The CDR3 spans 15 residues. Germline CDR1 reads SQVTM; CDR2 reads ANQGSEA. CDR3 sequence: CNVALDATRGTEAFF. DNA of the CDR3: TGCAACGTTGCCCTGGATGCCACTCGGGGCACTGAAGCTTTCTTT.

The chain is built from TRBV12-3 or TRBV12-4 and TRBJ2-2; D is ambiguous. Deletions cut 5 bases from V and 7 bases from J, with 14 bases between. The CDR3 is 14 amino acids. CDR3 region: CASSLRVAIGELFF. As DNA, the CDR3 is TGTGCCAGCAGTCTTAGGGTGGCCATCGGGGAGCTGTTTTTT.

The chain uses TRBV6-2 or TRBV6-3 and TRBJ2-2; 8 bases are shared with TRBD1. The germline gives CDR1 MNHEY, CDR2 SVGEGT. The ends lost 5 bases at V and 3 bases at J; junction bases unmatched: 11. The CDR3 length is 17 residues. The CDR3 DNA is TGTGCCAGCAGTACCACGCGACAGGGGCAGTACACCGGGGAGCTGTTTTTT. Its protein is CASSTTRQGQYTGELFF.

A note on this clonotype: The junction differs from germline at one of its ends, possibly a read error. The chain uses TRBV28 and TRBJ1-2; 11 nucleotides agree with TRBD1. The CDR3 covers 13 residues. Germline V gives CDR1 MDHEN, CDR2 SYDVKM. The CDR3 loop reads CTSSWGQGGGYTF. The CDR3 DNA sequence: TGTACCAGCAGTTGGGGACAGGGGGGCGGCTACACCTTC.

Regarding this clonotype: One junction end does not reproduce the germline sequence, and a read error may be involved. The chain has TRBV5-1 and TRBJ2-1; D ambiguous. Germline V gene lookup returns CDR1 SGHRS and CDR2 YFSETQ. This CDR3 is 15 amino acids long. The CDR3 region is CASSFGSEARNEHFF. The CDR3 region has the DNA TGCGCCAGCAGCTTTGGGTCAGAGGCGCGGAATGAGCACTTCTTC. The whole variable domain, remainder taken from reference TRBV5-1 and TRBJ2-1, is KAGVTQTPRYLIKTRGQQVTLSCSPISGHRSVSWYQQTPGQGLQFLFEYFSETQRNKGNFPGRFSGRQFSNSRSEMNVSTLELGDSALYLCASSFGSEARNEHFFGPGTRLTVL.

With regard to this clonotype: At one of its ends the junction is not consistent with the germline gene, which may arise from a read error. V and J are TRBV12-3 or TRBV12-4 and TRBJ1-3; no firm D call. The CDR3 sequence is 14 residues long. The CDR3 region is CTSSLGSRVGTIYF. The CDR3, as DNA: TGTACCAGCAGTTTAGGATCCCGGGTAGGCACCATATATTTT.

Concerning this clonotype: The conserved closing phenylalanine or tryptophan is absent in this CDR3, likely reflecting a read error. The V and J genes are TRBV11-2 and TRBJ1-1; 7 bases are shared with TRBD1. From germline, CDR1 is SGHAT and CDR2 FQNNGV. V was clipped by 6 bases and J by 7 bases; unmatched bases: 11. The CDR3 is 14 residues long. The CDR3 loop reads CASRAITGVDEAFS. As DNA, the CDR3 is TGTGCCAGCAGGGCTATCACAGGGGTGGATGAAGCTTTCTCT.

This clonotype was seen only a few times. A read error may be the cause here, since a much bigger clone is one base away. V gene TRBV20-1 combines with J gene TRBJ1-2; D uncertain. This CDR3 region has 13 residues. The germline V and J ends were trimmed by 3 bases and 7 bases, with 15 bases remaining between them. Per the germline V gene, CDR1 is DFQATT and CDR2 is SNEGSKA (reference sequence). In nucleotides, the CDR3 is TGCAGTGCTAGCCTCGAGGGAATCCGTGGCTACACCTTC. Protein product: CSASLEGIRGYTF.

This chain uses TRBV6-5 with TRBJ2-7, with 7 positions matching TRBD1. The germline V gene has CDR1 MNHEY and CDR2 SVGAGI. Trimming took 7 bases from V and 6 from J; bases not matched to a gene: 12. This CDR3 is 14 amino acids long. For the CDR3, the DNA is TGTGCCAGCACCCGTGAACAGGGGCTGTCCGAGCAGTACTTC. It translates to CASTREQGLSEQYF.

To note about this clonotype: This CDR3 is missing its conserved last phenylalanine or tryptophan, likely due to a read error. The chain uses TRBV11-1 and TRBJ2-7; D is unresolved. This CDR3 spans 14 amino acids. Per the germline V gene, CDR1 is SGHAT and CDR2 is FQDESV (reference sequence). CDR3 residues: CASNFPGGTYEQYI. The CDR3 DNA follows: TGTGCCAGCAACTTTCCCGGCGGCACCTACGAACAGTACATC.

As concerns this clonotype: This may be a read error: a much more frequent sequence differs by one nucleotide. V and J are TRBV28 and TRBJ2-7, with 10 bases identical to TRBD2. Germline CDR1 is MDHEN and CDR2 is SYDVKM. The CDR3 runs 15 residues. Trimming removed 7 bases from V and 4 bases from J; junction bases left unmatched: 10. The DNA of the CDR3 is TGTGCCAGCAAAGACGTGGCTAGCGGGAGTTACGAGCAGTACTTC. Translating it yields CASKDVASGSYEQYF.

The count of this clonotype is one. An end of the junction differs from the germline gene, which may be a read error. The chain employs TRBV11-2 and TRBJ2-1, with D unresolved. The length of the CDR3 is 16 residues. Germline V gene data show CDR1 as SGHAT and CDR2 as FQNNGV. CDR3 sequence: CASNPPRRSSYYEQFF. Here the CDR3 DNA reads TGTGCCAGCAACCCCCCCCGTAGGAGCTCCTACTATGAGCAGTTCTTC.

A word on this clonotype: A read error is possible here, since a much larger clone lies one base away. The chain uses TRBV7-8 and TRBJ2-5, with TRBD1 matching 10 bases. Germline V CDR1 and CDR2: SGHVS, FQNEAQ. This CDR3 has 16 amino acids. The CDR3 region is CASSTNTGTGEDTQYF. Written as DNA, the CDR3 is TGTGCCAGCAGCACCAACACCGGGACAGGGGAAGATACCCAGTACTTC.

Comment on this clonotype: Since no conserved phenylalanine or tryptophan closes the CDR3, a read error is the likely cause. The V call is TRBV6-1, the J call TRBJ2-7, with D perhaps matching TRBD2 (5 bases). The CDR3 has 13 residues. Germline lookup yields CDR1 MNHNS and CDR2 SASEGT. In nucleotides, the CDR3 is TGTGCCAACAGTGAGTCCGGGGTCTACGAGCAGTACCTC. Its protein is CANSESGVYEQYL.

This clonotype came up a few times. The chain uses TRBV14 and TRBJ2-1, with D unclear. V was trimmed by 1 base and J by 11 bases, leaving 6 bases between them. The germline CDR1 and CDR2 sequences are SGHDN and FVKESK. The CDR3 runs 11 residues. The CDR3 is CASSQVGKQFF. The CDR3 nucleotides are TGTGCCAGCAGCCAAGTGGGGAAGCAGTTCTTC. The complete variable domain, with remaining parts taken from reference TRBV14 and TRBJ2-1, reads EAGVTQFPSHSVIEKGQTVTLRCDPISGHDNLYWYRRVMGKEIKFLLHFVKESKQDESGMPNNRFLAERTGGTYSTLKVQPAELEDSGVYFCASSQVGKQFFGPGTRLTVL.

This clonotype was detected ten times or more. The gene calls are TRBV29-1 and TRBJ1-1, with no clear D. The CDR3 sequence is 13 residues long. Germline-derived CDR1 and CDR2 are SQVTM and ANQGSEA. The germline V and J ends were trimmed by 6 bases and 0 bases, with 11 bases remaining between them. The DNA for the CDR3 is TGCAGCGTCGCATTCACCTTGAACACTGAAGCTTTCTTT. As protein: CSVAFTLNTEAFF.

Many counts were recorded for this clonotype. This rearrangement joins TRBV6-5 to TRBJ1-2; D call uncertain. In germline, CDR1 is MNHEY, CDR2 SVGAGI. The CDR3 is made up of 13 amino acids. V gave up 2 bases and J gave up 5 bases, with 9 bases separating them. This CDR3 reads CASSYGEKYGYTF. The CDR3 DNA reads TGTGCCAGCAGTTACGGGGAGAAGTATGGCTACACCTTC.

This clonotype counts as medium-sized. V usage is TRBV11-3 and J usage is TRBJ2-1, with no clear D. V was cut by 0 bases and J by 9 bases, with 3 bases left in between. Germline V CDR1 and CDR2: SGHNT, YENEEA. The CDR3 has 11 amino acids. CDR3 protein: CASSLEVEQFF. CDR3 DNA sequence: TGTGCCAGCAGCTTAGAGGTTGAGCAGTTCTTC. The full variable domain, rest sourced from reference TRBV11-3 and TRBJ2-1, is EAGVVQSPRYKIIEKKQPVAFWCNPISGHNTLYWYLQNLGQGPELLIRYENEEAVDDSQLPKDRFSAERLKGVDSTLKIQPAELGDSAVYLCASSLEVEQFFGPGTRLTVL.

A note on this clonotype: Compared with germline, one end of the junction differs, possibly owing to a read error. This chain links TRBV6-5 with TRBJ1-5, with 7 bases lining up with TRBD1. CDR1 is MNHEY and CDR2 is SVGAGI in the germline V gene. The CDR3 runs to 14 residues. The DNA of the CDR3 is TGTGCCGGCAGTTACAGGGGTGGCAATCAGCCCCGGCATTTT. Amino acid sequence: CAGSYRGGNQPRHF.

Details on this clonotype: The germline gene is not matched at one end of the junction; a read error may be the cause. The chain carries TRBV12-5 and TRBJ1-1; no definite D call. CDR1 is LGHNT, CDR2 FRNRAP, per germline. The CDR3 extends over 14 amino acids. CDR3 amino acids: CASGLVHAGTEVFF. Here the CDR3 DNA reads TGTGCTAGTGGTTTGGTACATGCAGGAACTGAAGTTTTCTTC.

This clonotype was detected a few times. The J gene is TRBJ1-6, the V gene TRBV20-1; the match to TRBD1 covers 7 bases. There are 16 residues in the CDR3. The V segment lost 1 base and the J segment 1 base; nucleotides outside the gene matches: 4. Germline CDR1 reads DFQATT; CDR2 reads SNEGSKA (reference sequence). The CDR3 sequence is CSARGDSESYNSPLHF. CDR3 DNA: TGCAGTGCTAGAGGGGACAGTGAATCCTATAATTCACCCCTCCACTTT.

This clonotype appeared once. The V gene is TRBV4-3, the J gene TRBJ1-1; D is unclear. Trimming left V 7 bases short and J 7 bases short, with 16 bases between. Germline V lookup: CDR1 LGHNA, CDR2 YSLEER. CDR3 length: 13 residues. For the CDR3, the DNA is TGCGCCAGCACCCAGGATCTCTCAATTGAAGCTTTCTTT. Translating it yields CASTQDLSIEAFF.